This T cell receptor (beta chain) was recovered during a study of blood T cell repertoires in COVID-19 (dated by TCRdb to 2018 to 2020). Concerning the study at large: Samples covering the acute and convalescent phases of COVID-19 were provided by collaborators in the United States, Italy and Spain. The material from the prospective study consisted of cDNA or gDNA derived from T cells, B-cell-depleted T cells, or PBMCs. Subjects who had been exposed to COVID-19, were actively infected with it, or had recovered from it provided the deeply sampled blood TCRbeta repertoires that made up the dataset. The repertoires were released in a freely available public database intended as a resource for research on the immune response to SARS-CoV-2. The samples were drawn from two sources: the first 160 participants of the ongoing ImmuneRACE study, and 950 to 1,500 subjects contributed by 6 global collaborators. Nearly every sample came with metadata listing a de-identified subject ID, COVID-19 status, age in years and sex. Where available, HLA class I and class II types were taken from metadata supplied by the sample provider and were not determined by assay-based typing.

The germline V gene (reference sequence) provides CDR1 LGHDT and CDR2 YNNKEL. From the cysteine through the phenylalanine, the CDR3 covers 11 amino acids. Kept here is only the CDR3 DNA, which spans 33 bases and is read in frame from base 1. V loses 1 base, J loses 9 bases, and the germline ends lie 4 bases apart. As regards this clone: Its antigen specificity is not known. Qualities for individual bases were not recorded, and no much larger clone is one base off.

TCRbeta CDR3 regions were amplified from genomic DNA by means of the immunoSEQ Assay, a bias-controlled multiplex PCR. The authors' pipeline ran thus. Nucleated cell counts per sample were estimated from amplification of reference gene primers within the assay. To quantify the absolute abundance of each unique TCRbeta CDR3 rearrangement, sequence reads were collapsed and filtered. For each sample, productive Simpson clonality was calculated by taking the square root of Simpson's diversity index across productive rearrangements. TCRdb limited this immuneACCESS table to in-frame rearrangements with V and J called. A share of clones is missing; checked studies link under half to unresolved V genes, and the rest is unexplained. The DNA gave D and trimming, while V, J and clone size come from that table. The sample contains some 87,000 clones, over 70% of them found a single time. 15% to 20% of the sample is in the top ten clones.

Points the paper makes about the study in general: Clinical and demographic metadata were provided uncurated, with the amount varying by source and participant.

Each collaborating institution followed its own protocols to collect whole blood in K2EDTA tubes. For TCRbeta analysis, collaborators shipped samples as frozen whole blood, isolated PBMCs, or DNA extracted from either of those sample types. The chain links TRBV3-1 (or the pseudogene TRBV3-2) with TRBJ2-1; the D gene cannot be named for sure. This receptor was identified in a human donor in a cohort sampled during active COVID-19. Sequencing used peripheral blood. The CDR3 here reads CASSQVGEQFF. The DNA reads as follows: TGTGCCAGCAGCCAAGTCGGTGAGCAGTTCTTC.